These 17 T cell receptor beta chains were sequenced from one sample in a study of blood T cell repertoires in COVID-19 (dated by TCRdb to the early 2020s). Libraries were prepared through the immunoSEQ multiplex PCR assay. What TCRdb holds here is the immuneACCESS table cut down to in-frame rearrangements. Part of the clones is not present; checked against another copy, under half of the missing clones reflect an unresolved V gene, and the others are unexplained. The sample profile shows approximately 90,000 clones; about 89% of them were found once. The top ten clonotypes cover under 5.5% of the sample. The sample was peripheral blood. Every receptor here comes from a man aged 55 to 69 with COVID-19, enrolled during active disease.

Here the CDR3 DNA reads TGTGCCAGTAGTCCCAGGGGGCTTAGTTCACCCCTCCACTTT. It is translated as CASSPRGLSSPLHF. The chain links TRBV19 to TRBJ1-6; 8 bases are a match to TRBD1. CDR1 is LNHDA and CDR2 is SQIVND in the germline V gene (reference sequence). The junction had 6 bases not matched to a gene; V was cut back by 5 bases and J by 9 bases. The CDR3 sequence is 14 residues long.

This sequence joins TRBV4-1 and TRBJ2-5; TRBD1 matches at 9 bases. Germline-derived CDR1 and CDR2 are MGHRA and YSYEKL. The CDR3 is made up of 15 amino acids. The ends lost 3 bases at V and 7 bases at J; junction bases unmatched: 9. The CDR3 loop reads CASSQLRDREGTQYF. Written as DNA, the CDR3 is TGCGCCAGCAGCCAGCTACGGGACAGGGAGGGGACCCAGTACTTC.

The chain joins TRBV19 to TRBJ1-2; 7 bases align to TRBD1. V was pared by 10 bases and J by 7 bases, with 12 bases of the junction left unmatched. The CDR3 has 13 residues. Germline CDR1 is LNHDA and CDR2 is SQIVND (reference sequence). CDR3 region: CATETGPAAGYTF. DNA for the CDR3: TGTGCCACCGAGACAGGGCCTGCGGCTGGCTACACCTTC.

A few counts support this clone. This chain joins TRBV5-1 and TRBJ1-4; tentatively, D is TRBD1 (6 bases). Trimming pared 0 bases from V and 7 bases from J, leaving 13 bases between. Per the germline V gene, CDR1 is SGHRS and CDR2 is YFSETQ. This CDR3 is 15 amino acids long. The CDR3 region has the DNA TGCGCCAGCAGCTTGGTGACAGGCGAGGGTGAAAAACTGTTTTTT. Encoded protein: CASSLVTGEGEKLFF.

The chain employs TRBV4-1 and TRBJ1-2, with D possibly being TRBD1 (6 bases). Germline CDR1 MGHRA, CDR2 YSYEKL. With 5 bases removed from V and 7 bases from J, the gap between germline ends came to 17 bases. This CDR3 region has 14 residues. The CDR3 protein is CASSATLTGFGYTF. In DNA form, the CDR3 reads TGCGCCAGCAGCGCAACTCTGACAGGTTTTGGCTACACCTTC.

This sequence joins TRBV7-8 and TRBJ2-1, with TRBD2 matching 12 bases. CDR1 and CDR2 (germline): SGHVS, FQNEAQ. V shed 5 bases and J 3 bases; nucleotides not matched to a gene: 11. The CDR3 has 18 residues. CDR3 sequence (DNA): TGTGCCAGCAGCCCCCGACTAGCGGGAGCTTTACGCTACAATGAGCAGTTCTTC. Translating gives CASSPRLAGALRYNEQFF.

The chain is built from TRBV5-4 and TRBJ2-5; 11 bases line up with TRBD2. Per the germline V gene, CDR1 is SGHNT and CDR2 is YYREEE (reference sequence). The CDR3 runs 16 residues. Trimming took 0 bases from V and 6 from J; bases not matched to a gene: 7. CDR3 sequence: CASSLALAGGPKTQYF. The CDR3 DNA is TGTGCCAGCAGCTTGGCCTTAGCGGGAGGGCCGAAGACCCAGTACTTC.

This chain joins TRBV7-8 and TRBJ2-1; D is perhaps TRBD2 (5 bases). Germline V gives CDR1 SGHVS, CDR2 FQNEAQ. V lost 3 bases and J 5 bases, leaving 8 bases between the germline ends. CDR3 size: 13 residues. The CDR3 loop is CASSFGLNNEQFF. CDR3 nucleotide sequence: TGTGCCAGCAGCTTTGGACTCAACAATGAGCAGTTCTTC.

The chain links TRBV28 to TRBJ1-1; D remains unclear. The V end lost 4 bases, the J end lost 0 bases, and 12 bases lay between the germline ends. CDR1 MDHEN and CDR2 SYDVKM come from the germline V gene. This CDR3 region has 15 residues. This chain's CDR3 is CASSSPLTVNTEAFF. CDR3 nucleotide sequence: TGTGCCAGCAGTTCCCCACTGACTGTGAACACTGAAGCTTTCTTT. Based on the CDR3 plus reference TRBV28 and TRBJ1-1, the full variable domain is DVKVTQSSRYLVKRTGEKVFLECVQDMDHENMFWYRQDPGLGLRLIYFSYDVKMKEKGDIPEGYSVSREKKERFSLILESASTNQTSMYLCASSSPLTVNTEAFFGQGTRLTVV.

The chain uses TRBV5-1 and TRBJ2-1; 9 bases map to TRBD2. Germline V gene sequence: CDR1 SGHRS, CDR2 YFSETQ. The junction had 3 bases not matched to a gene; V was cut back by 0 bases and J by 2 bases. The CDR3 is 16 residues long. CDR3: CASSLGLAGPYNEQFF. In DNA form, the CDR3 reads TGCGCCAGCAGCTTGGGCCTAGCGGGACCCTACAATGAGCAGTTCTTC.

The CDR3: CASSLAGQPQHF. Written as DNA, the CDR3 is TGTGCCAGCAGTTTAGCTGGCCAGCCCCAGCATTTT. This rearrangement joins TRBV12-3 or TRBV12-4 to TRBJ1-5; no definite D call. The length of the CDR3 is 12 residues. V lost 0 bases and J lost 7, with 4 bases in between.

The chain is built from TRBV9 and TRBJ2-7; maybe TRBD1 (5 bases). The germline V and J ends were trimmed by 0 bases and 2 bases, with 21 bases remaining between them. This CDR3 spans 18 amino acids. Germline CDR1 SGDLS, CDR2 YYNGEE. CDR3 DNA: TGTGCCAGCAGCGTAGGGTTAAGAAGGCAGGGCAAGACCTACGAGCAGTACTTC. It specifies CASSVGLRRQGKTYEQYF.

The genes are TRBV7-2 and TRBJ1-6, with D unclear. This CDR3 region has 14 residues. Between the trimmed V and J ends, which lost 5 bases and 7 bases, there was a span of 12 bases. Germline-derived CDR1 and CDR2 are SGHTA and FQGNSA. CDR3 amino acids: CASSLSVGNSPLHF. CDR3 bases: TGTGCCAGCAGCCTCAGCGTTGGCAATTCACCCCTCCACTTT. The variable domain in full, with the rest retrieved from reference TRBV7-2 and TRBJ1-6, is GAGVSQSPSNKVTEKGKDVELRCDPISGHTALYWYRQSLGQGLEFLIYFQGNSAPDKSGLPSDRFSAERTGGSVSTLTIQRTQQEDSAVYLCASSLSVGNSPLHFGNGTRLTVT.

The chain combines TRBV12-5 with TRBJ1-5; D uncertain. V lost 4 bases to trimming and J lost 6 bases, with 7 bases between them. In germline, CDR1 is LGHNT, CDR2 FRNRAP. The CDR3 totals 12 residues. For the CDR3, the DNA is TGTGCTAGTGGTTCGGAGAGTCAGCCCCAGCATTTT. Its protein product is CASGSESQPQHF.

The chain has TRBV7-9 and TRBJ2-7; 7 nucleotides match TRBD2. The junction had 6 bases not matched to a gene; V was cut back by 1 base and J by 6 bases. The germline V gene has CDR1 SEHNR and CDR2 FQNEAQ (reference sequence). This CDR3 has 14 residues. CDR3: CASSLEGRASEQYF. CDR3 coding DNA: TGTGCCAGCAGCTTAGAGGGGAGGGCCAGCGAGCAGTACTTC.

The genes are TRBV11-2 and TRBJ2-4, with a weak D call TRBD2 (5 bases). V lost 2 bases, J lost 2 bases, and 7 bases lay in between. The CDR3 has 14 amino acids. The germline CDR1 and CDR2 sequences are SGHAT and FQNNGV. CDR3 protein: CASSLPGSKNIQYF. Here the CDR3 DNA reads TGTGCCAGCAGCTTACCGGGATCCAAAAACATTCAGTACTTC.

V usage is TRBV6-2 or TRBV6-3 and J usage is TRBJ1-3; D call uncertain. The CDR3 consists of 13 residues. Germline V gene data show CDR1 as MNHEY and CDR2 as SVGEGT. V was trimmed by 2 bases and J by 2 bases, leaving 4 bases between them. The CDR3 bases are TGTGCCAGCAGTTACACTGCTGGAAACACCATATATTTT. It codes for CASSYTAGNTIYF.